The 17 T cell receptor beta chains in this list originate from one sample, sequenced in a study of OX40 agonist ivuxolimab in advanced cancers. Sequencing used immunoSEQ multiplex PCR; TCRdb keeps in-frame clones, though not all of them. The sample lists around 62,000 clones; over 75% were seen once. The specimen was CD4+ or CD8+ T cells sorted from blood, collected in a trial of the OX40 agonist ivuxolimab. These receptors all stem from an adult with an advanced solid tumor such as melanoma, head and neck, liver or kidney cancer.

This chain uses TRBV9 with TRBJ2-3, with unresolved D. CDR1 and CDR2 from the germline V gene are SGDLS and YYNGEE. V lost 2 bases and J 1 base, leaving 14 bases between the germline ends. This CDR3 contains 16 residues. The CDR3, as DNA: TGTGCCAGCAGCGTGTCCGGGCAGAGAGGCACAGATACGCAGTATTTT. Protein product: CASSVSGQRGTDTQYF. The variable domain in full, completed from reference TRBV9 and TRBJ2-3, reads DSGVTQTPKHLITATGQRVTLRCSPRSGDLSVYWYQQSLDQGLQFLIQYYNGEERAKGNILERFSAQQFPDLHSELNLSSLELGDSALYFCASSVSGQRGTDTQYFGPGTRLTVL.

This clone was detected only a few times. The chain carries TRBV19 and TRBJ2-1, with D tentatively TRBD1 (5 bases). The CDR3 is 14 residues long. Germline CDR1 and CDR2: LNHDA and SQIVND (reference sequence). Trimming removed 7 bases from V and 7 bases from J, with 17 bases in between. The CDR3 bases are TGTGCCAGTATCAGAGACCCAGGGAAAAATGAGCAGTTCTTC. This gives the protein CASIRDPGKNEQFF.

The V call is TRBV28, the J call TRBJ2-1; D perhaps matches TRBD2 (5 bases). Trimming shortened V by 1 base and J by 5 bases, and 9 bases separated the two germline ends. Germline CDR1 MDHEN, CDR2 SYDVKM. The CDR3 has 14 residues. The CDR3 loop reads CASSLYGVHNEQFF. For the CDR3, the DNA is TGTGCCAGCAGTTTATACGGGGTCCACAATGAGCAGTTCTTC.

V and J are TRBV7-2 and TRBJ2-3; 9 bases match TRBD2. With 5 bases clipped from V and 2 bases from J, the junction kept 11 bases outside the gene matches. In germline, CDR1 is SGHTA, CDR2 FQGNSA. The CDR3 loop spans 17 amino acids. For the CDR3, the DNA is TGTGCCAGCAGCCGAGGGAGGGGACTAGCAATCACAGATACGCAGTATTTT. This encodes CASSRGRGLAITDTQYF.

The chain has TRBV7-9 and TRBJ2-4; D is possibly TRBD1 or TRBD2 (5 bases each). The CDR3 is 16 residues long. The germline CDR1 and CDR2 sequences are SEHNR and FQNEAQ (reference sequence). V gave up 1 base and J gave up 9 bases, with 19 bases separating them. The CDR3, as DNA: TGTGCCAGCAGCTTAGAAGTTTTTGGGGGAAGGAGCATTCAGTACTTC. This translates into CASSLEVFGGRSIQYF. Supplemented by reference TRBV7-9 and TRBJ2-4, the full variable domain reads DTGVSQNPRHKITKRGQNVTFRCDPISEHNRLYWYRQTLGQGPEFLTYFQNEAQLEKSRLLSDRFSAERPKGSFSTLEIQRTEQGDSAMYLCASSLEVFGGRSIQYFGAGTRLSVL.

V usage is TRBV19 and J usage is TRBJ2-1; TRBD2 matches 11 bases. CDR3 length equals 15 residues. Per the germline V gene, CDR1 is LNHDA and CDR2 is SQIVND (reference sequence). Trimming removed 4 bases from V and 9 bases from J; junction bases left unmatched: 8. The CDR3 DNA follows: TGTGCCAGTAGTACGTGGGAGCTAGCGGGAGGTGAGCAGTTCTTC. It encodes CASSTWELAGGEQFF. The full variable domain, with the rest looked up from reference TRBV19 and TRBJ2-1, is DGGITQSPKYLFRKEGQNVTLSCEQNLNHDAMYWYRQDPGQGLRLIYYSQIVNDFQKGDIAEGYSVSREKKESFPLTVTSAQKNPTAFYLCASSTWELAGGEQFFGPGTRLTVL.

J is TRBJ2-1 and V is TRBV9; 10 nucleotides match TRBD1. Germline loops: CDR1 SGDLS, CDR2 YYNGEE. The ends lost 2 bases at V and 6 bases at J; junction bases unmatched: 5. The length of the CDR3 is 15 residues. CDR3 DNA: TGTGCCAGCAGCGTGCGACAGGGGGCGCGCAATGAGCAGTTCTTC. This translates into CASSVRQGARNEQFF. The complete variable domain, with remaining parts taken from reference TRBV9 and TRBJ2-1, reads DSGVTQTPKHLITATGQRVTLRCSPRSGDLSVYWYQQSLDQGLQFLIQYYNGEERAKGNILERFSAQQFPDLHSELNLSSLELGDSALYFCASSVRQGARNEQFFGPGTRLTVL.

This sequence joins TRBV30 and TRBJ1-1, with D perhaps matching TRBD1 (5 bases). The V and J ends lost 3 bases and 1 base respectively, with 9 bases between them. The CDR3 runs to 13 residues. Germline CDR1 and CDR2: GTSNPN and SVGIG (reference sequence). The DNA for the CDR3 is TGTGCCTGGAGCTTCGGGGCGAACACTGAAGCTTTCTTT. Translating it yields CAWSFGANTEAFF.

The chain links TRBV5-6 to TRBJ2-5; D is unclear. The CDR3 length is 12 residues. Trimming removed 3 bases from V and 7 bases from J, with 10 bases in between. Germline V lookup: CDR1 SGHDT, CDR2 YYEEEE. The CDR3 bases are TGTGCCAGCAGCTCAGTGGTCGGGACCCAGTACTTC. This codes for CASSSVVGTQYF.

V and J are TRBV10-3 and TRBJ2-3, with a weak D call TRBD1 (6 bases). CDR3 length equals 15 residues. Germline V lookup: CDR1 ENHRY, CDR2 SYGVKD. V lost 3 bases to trimming and J lost 2 bases, with 12 bases between them. The CDR3 reads CAISEGTTYTDTQYF. As DNA, the CDR3 is TGTGCCATCAGTGAAGGGACAACTTACACAGATACGCAGTATTTT.

The CDR3 nucleotides read TGCGCCAGCAGCTTGGTCCCGGGAAGGGCTAATGAAAAACTGTTTTTT. Protein product: CASSLVPGRANEKLFF. The V gene is TRBV5-1, the J gene TRBJ1-4; D is ambiguous. Trimming stripped 0 bases from V and 3 bases from J, with 12 bases between. Germline-derived CDR1 and CDR2 are SGHRS and YFSETQ. The CDR3 extends over 16 amino acids. Complete variable domain (other parts from reference TRBV5-1 and TRBJ1-4): KAGVTQTPRYLIKTRGQQVTLSCSPISGHRSVSWYQQTPGQGLQFLFEYFSETQRNKGNFPGRFSGRQFSNSRSEMNVSTLELGDSALYLCASSLVPGRANEKLFFGSGTQLSVL.

The chain combines TRBV7-3 with TRBJ1-1, with TRBD1 matching over 8 bases. The CDR3 runs to 14 residues. CDR1 and CDR2 (germline): SGHTA, FQGTGA. Germline trimming cut 5 bases from V and 4 bases from J; bases unmatched to any gene: 6. The CDR3 DNA reads as TGTGCCAGCAGCCCGGGACAGGCGAGCACTGAAGCTTTCTTT. As protein: CASSPGQASTEAFF.

The chain recombines TRBV5-5 with TRBJ2-1; a weak D match, TRBD2 (6 bases). Germline CDR1 reads SGHKS; CDR2 reads YYEKEE (reference sequence). This CDR3 is built from 13 residues. V dropped 0 bases and J dropped 8 bases, with 9 bases sitting between them. The CDR3 loop is CASSLAGGHEQFF. In DNA form, the CDR3 reads TGTGCCAGCAGCTTGGCCGGGGGACATGAGCAGTTCTTC.

The CDR3: CASREQGNRGTEAFF. The CDR3 DNA reads TGTGCCAGCAGGGAACAGGGGAATCGAGGCACTGAAGCTTTCTTT. The V gene is TRBV28, the J gene TRBJ1-1; 7 nucleotides agree with TRBD1. CDR3 length: 15 amino acids. Germline V gene sequence: CDR1 MDHEN, CDR2 SYDVKM. V shed 6 bases, J shed 4 bases, and the junction held 11 bases outside the gene matches.

This chain connects TRBV27 to TRBJ1-5; no clear D. V lost 3 bases to trimming and J lost 2 bases, with 11 bases between them. CDR1 and CDR2 from the germline V gene are MNHEY and SMNVEV (reference sequence). The CDR3 extends over 15 amino acids. CDR3 region: CASSFGRSGNQPQHF. The CDR3 region has the DNA TGTGCCAGCAGTTTCGGCAGGTCGGGCAATCAGCCCCAGCATTTT.

A single count supports this clone. The chain recombines TRBV19 with TRBJ2-5; D call uncertain. The V gene lost 4 bases and the J gene lost 5 bases, with 17 bases spanning the gap. CDR1 is LNHDA, CDR2 SQIVND, per germline (reference sequence). The CDR3 covers 15 residues. CDR3 protein: CASSSELHPGETQYF. Here the CDR3 DNA reads TGTGCCAGTAGTAGTGAGCTACATCCCGGGGAGACCCAGTACTTC.

The chain carries TRBV13 and TRBJ1-5; the match to TRBD1 covers 8 bases. Germline assignment: CDR1 PRHDT and CDR2 FYEKMQ (reference sequence). V lost 6 bases, J lost 11 bases, and 9 bases stayed unmatched. This CDR3 is 13 amino acids long. This CDR3 reads CASSLNQGATQHF. The CDR3 DNA sequence: TGTGCCAGCAGTCTTAATCAGGGGGCGACCCAGCATTTT.